This TCR beta chain was found in a study of post-analysis software for immune sequencing data. Study-wide background: Relapsing-remitting, secondary progressive and progressive-relapsing multiple sclerosis were all included among the disease courses. Findings and limits, study-wide: Compared against controls, patients with multiple sclerosis displayed significantly lower normalized Chao1 diversity. F measure grouped same-batch samples tightly together. Compared with controls, patients had more of five TRBV segments, including TRBV5-6, TRBV5-1 and TRBV20-1.

V trimming: 0 bases; J trimming: 5 bases; junction bases outside the gene matches: 0. This CDR3 is built from 14 residues. From germline, CDR1 is ENHRY and CDR2 SYGVKD. Incorporated into the TCR beta cDNA libraries were unique molecular identifiers, which served to reduce PCR and sequencing biases. T cells numbering roughly 0.9 to 10 million yielded cDNA molecules that totaled roughly 0.5 million. TCRdb analysed the PCR reads with MiXCR anew, one entry per CDR3 protein. The sample shows fewer than 850,000 distinct CDR3 sequences, 25% to 30% of them seen only once. About this clonotype itself: Its antigen is unknown.

The sequenced sample consisted of blood. The J gene is TRBJ2-2, the V gene TRBV10-3; TRBD2 aligns across 7 bases. The sequence was collected from a girl aged 5-17 years with multiple sclerosis. CDR3 nucleotides: TGTGCCATCAGTGAGTCGGGGGGGACCGGGGAGCTGTTTTTT. Translation gives CAISESGGTGELFF.